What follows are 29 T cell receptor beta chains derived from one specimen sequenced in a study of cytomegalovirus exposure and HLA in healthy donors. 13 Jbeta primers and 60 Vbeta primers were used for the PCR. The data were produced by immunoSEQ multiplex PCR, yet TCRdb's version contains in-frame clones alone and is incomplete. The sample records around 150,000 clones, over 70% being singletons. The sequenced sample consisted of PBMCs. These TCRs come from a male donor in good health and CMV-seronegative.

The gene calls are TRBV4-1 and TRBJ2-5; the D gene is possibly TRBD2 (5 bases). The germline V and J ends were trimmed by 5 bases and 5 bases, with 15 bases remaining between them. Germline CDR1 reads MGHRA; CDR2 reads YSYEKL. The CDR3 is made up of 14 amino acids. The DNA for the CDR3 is TGCGCCAGCAGCTATGGGTCGGGGTCGGAGACCCAGTACTTC. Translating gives CASSYGSGSETQYF.

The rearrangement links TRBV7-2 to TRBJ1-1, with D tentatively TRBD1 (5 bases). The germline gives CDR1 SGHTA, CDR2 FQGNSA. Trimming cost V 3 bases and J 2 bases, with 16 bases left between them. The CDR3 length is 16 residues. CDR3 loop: CASSFQTGGINTEAFF. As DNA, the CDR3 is TGTGCCAGCAGCTTCCAGACGGGGGGGATTAACACTGAAGCTTTCTTT. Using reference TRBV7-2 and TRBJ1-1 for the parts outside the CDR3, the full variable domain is GAGVSQSPSNKVTEKGKDVELRCDPISGHTALYWYRQSLGQGLEFLIYFQGNSAPDKSGLPSDRFSAERTGGSVSTLTIQRTQQEDSAVYLCASSFQTGGINTEAFFGQGTRLTVV.

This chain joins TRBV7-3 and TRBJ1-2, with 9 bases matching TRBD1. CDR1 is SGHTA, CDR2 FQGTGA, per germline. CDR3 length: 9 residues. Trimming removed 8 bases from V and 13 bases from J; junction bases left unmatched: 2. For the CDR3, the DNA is TGTGCCAGCGGACAGGGGTGCACCTTC. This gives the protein CASGQGCTF.

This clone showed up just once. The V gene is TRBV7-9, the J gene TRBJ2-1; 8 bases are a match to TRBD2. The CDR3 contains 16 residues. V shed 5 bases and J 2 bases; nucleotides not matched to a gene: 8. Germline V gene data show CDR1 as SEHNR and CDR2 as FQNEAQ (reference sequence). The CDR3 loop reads CASSPLTSDTYNEQFF. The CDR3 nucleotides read TGTGCCAGCAGCCCCCTGACTAGCGACACCTACAATGAGCAGTTCTTC.

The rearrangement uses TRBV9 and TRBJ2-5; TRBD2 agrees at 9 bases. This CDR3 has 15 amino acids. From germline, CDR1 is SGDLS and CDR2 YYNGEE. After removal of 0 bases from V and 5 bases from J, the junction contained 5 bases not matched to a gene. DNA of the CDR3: TGTGCCAGCAGCGTAGGGCTAGCGGGGAGCGAGACCCAGTACTTC. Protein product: CASSVGLAGSETQYF.

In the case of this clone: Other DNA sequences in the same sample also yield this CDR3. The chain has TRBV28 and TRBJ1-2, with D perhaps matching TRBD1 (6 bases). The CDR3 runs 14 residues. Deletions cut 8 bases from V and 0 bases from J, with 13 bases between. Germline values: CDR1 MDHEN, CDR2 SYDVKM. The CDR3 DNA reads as TGTGCCAGCTCTAGGGGGGGGTCTAACTATGGCTACACCTTC. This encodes CASSRGGSNYGYTF.

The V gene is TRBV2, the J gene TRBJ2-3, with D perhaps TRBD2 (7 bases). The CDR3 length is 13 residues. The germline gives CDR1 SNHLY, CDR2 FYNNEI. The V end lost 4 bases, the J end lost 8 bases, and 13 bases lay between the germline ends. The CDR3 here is CASSVGGPSTQYF. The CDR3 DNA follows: TGTGCCAGCAGTGTCGGGGGGCCAAGTACGCAGTATTTT.

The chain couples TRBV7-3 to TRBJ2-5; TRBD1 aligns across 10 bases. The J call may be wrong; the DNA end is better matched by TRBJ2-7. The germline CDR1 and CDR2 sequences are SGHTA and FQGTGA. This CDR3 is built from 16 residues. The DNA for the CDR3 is TGTGCCAGCAGCCCCAATGGGTGGGACAGGGGCCACGAGCAGTACTTC. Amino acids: CASSPNGWDRGHEQYF.

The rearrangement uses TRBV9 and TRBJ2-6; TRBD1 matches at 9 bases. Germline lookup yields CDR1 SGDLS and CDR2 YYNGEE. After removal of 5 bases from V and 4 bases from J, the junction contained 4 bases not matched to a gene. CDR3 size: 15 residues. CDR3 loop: CASSDRGSGANVLTF. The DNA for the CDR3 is TGTGCCAGCAGTGACAGGGGGTCCGGGGCCAACGTCCTGACTTTC. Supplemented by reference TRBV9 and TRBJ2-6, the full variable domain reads DSGVTQTPKHLITATGQRVTLRCSPRSGDLSVYWYQQSLDQGLQFLIQYYNGEERAKGNILERFSAQQFPDLHSELNLSSLELGDSALYFCASSDRGSGANVLTFGAGSRLTVL.

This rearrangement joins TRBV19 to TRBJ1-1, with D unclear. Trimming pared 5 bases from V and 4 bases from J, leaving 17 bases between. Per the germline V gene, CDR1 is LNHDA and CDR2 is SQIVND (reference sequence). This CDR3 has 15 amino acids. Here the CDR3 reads CASSVYPGDGTEAFF. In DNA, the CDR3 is TGTGCCAGTAGTGTCTACCCCGGGGATGGCACTGAAGCTTTCTTT.

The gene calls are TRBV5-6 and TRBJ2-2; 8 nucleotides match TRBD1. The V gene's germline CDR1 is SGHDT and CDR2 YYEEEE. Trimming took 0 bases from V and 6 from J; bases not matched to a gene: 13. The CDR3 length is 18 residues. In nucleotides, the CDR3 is TGTGCCAGCAGCTTGGAATGGCGGACAGGGATAACGGCCGGGGAGCTGTTTTTT. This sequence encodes CASSLEWRTGITAGELFF.

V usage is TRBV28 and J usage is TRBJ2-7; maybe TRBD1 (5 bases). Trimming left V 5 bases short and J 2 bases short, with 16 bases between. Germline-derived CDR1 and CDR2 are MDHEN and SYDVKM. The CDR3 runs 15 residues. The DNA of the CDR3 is TGTGCCAGCAGTAGTAATGGGGCCACCCCCTACGAGCAGTACTTC. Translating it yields CASSSNGATPYEQYF. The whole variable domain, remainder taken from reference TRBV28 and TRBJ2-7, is DVKVTQSSRYLVKRTGEKVFLECVQDMDHENMFWYRQDPGLGLRLIYFSYDVKMKEKGDIPEGYSVSREKKERFSLILESASTNQTSMYLCASSSNGATPYEQYFGPGTRLTVT.

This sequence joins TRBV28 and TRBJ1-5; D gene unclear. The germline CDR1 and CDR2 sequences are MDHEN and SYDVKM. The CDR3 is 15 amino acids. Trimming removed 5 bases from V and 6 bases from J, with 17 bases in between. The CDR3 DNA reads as TGTGCCAGCAGTGCTCTGGAGGGCCTGGGTCAGCCCCAGCATTTT. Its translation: CASSALEGLGQPQHF.

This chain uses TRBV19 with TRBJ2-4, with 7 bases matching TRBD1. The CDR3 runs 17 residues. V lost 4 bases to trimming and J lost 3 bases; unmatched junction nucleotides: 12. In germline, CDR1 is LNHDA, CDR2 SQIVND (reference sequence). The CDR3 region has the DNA TGTGCCAGTAGTAAAGACAGGGCAATTTGGGACAAAAACATTCAGTACTTC. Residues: CASSKDRAIWDKNIQYF.

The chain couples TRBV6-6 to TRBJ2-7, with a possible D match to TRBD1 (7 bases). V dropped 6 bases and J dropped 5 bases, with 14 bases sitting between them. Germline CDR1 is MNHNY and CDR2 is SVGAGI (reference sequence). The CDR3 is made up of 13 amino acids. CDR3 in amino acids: CASREGAIDEQYF. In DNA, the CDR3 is TGTGCCAGCAGGGAGGGGGCAATTGACGAGCAGTACTTC.

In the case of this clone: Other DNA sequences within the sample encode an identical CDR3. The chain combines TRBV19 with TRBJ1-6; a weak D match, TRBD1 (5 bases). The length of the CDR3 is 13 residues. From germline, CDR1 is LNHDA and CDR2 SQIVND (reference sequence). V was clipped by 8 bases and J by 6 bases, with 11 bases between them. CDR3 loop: CASHTGGNSPLHF. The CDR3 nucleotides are TGTGCCAGTCACACGGGGGGTAATTCACCCCTCCACTTT. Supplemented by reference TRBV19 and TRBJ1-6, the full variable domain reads DGGITQSPKYLFRKEGQNVTLSCEQNLNHDAMYWYRQDPGQGLRLIYYSQIVNDFQKGDIAEGYSVSREKKESFPLTVTSAQKNPTAFYLCASHTGGNSPLHFGNGTRLTVT.

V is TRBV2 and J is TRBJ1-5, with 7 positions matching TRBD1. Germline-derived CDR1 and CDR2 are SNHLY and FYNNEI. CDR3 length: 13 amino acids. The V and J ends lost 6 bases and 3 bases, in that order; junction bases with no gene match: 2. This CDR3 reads CASRGTVNQPQHF. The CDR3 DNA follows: TGTGCCAGCAGGGGGACAGTCAATCAGCCCCAGCATTTT.

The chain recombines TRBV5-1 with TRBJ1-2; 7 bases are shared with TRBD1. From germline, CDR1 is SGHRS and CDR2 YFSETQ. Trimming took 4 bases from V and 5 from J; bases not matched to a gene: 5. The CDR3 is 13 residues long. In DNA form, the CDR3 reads TGCGCCAGCAGCATCGGGACAGCGTATGGCTACACCTTC. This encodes CASSIGTAYGYTF.

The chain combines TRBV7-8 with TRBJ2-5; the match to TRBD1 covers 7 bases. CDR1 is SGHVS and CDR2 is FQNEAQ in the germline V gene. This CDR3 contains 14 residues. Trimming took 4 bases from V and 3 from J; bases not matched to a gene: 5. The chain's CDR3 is CASSYPTGEETQYF. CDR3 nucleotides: TGTGCCAGCAGCTACCCCACAGGGGAAGAGACCCAGTACTTC.

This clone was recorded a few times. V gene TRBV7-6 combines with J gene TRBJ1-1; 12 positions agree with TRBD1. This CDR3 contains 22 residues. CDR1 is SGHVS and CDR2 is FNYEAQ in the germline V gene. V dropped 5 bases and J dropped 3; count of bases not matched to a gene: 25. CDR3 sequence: CASSPLDPGTGGFNVSHTEAFF. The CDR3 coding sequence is TGTGCCAGCAGCCCTTTAGACCCCGGGACAGGGGGCTTTAACGTTTCCCACACTGAAGCTTTCTTT.

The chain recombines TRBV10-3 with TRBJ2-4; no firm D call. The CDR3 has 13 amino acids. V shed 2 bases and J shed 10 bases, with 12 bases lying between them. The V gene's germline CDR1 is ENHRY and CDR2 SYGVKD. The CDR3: CAISEELTDIQYF. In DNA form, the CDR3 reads TGTGCCATCAGTGAGGAGCTGACTGATATTCAGTACTTC.

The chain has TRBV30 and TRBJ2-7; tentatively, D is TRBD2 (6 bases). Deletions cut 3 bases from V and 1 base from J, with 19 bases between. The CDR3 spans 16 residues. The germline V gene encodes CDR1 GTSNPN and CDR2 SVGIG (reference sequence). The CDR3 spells CAWRTSIGYGSYEQYF. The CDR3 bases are TGTGCCTGGAGGACTAGTATCGGGTATGGGTCCTACGAGCAGTACTTC.

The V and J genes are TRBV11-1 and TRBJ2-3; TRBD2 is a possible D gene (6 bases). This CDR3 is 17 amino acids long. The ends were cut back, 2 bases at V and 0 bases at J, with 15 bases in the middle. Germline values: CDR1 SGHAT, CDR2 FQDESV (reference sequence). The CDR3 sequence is CASSLFRRDTSTDTQYF. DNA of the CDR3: TGTGCCAGCAGCTTATTTAGGCGGGATACTAGCACAGATACGCAGTATTTT. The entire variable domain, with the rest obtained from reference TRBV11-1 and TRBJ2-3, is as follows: EAEVAQSPRYKITEKSQAVAFWCDPISGHATLYWYRQILGQGPELLVQFQDESVVDDSQLPKDRFSAERLKGVDSTLKIQPAELGDSAMYLCASSLFRRDTSTDTQYFGPGTRLTVL.

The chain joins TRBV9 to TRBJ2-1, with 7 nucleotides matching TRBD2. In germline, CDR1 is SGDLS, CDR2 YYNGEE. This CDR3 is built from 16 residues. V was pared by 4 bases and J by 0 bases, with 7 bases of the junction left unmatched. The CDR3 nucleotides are TGTGCCAGCAGCCCTGGGGGGGGGAGCTCCTACAATGAGCAGTTCTTC. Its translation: CASSPGGGSSYNEQFF.

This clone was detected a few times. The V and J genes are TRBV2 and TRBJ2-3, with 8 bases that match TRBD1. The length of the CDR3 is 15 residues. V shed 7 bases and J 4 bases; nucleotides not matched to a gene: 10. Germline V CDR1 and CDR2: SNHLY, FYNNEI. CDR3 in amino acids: CASKRVTGGSDTQYF. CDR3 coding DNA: TGTGCCAGCAAAAGGGTCACAGGGGGATCAGATACGCAGTATTTT.

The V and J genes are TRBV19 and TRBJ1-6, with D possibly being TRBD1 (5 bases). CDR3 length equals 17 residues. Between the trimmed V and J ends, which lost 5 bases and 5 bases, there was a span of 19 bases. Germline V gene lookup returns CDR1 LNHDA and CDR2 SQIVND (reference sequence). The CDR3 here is CASSPAGPRTHNSPLHF. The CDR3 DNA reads TGTGCCAGTAGTCCCGCGGGACCCCGAACTCATAATTCACCCCTCCACTTT.

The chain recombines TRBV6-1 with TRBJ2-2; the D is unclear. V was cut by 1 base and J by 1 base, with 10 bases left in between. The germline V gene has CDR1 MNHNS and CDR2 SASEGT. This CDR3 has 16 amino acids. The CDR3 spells CASSEGSGWNTGELFF. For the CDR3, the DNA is TGTGCCAGCAGTGAAGGGTCCGGTTGGAACACCGGGGAGCTGTTTTTT.

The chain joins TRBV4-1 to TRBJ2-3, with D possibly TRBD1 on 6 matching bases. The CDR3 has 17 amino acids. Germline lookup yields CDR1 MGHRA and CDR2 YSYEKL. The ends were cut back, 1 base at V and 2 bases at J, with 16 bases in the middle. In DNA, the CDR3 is TGCGCCAGCAGCCAAGGTACGACAGGAGGCACCACAGATACGCAGTATTTT. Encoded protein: CASSQGTTGGTTDTQYF.

The CDR3 reads CASSQDRRQSYNEQFF. The CDR3 nucleotides are TGCGCCAGCAGCCAAGACCGACGACAGTCCTACAATGAGCAGTTCTTC. The rearrangement links TRBV4-3 to TRBJ2-1; the D gene is possibly TRBD1 (5 bases). Germline lookup yields CDR1 LGHNA and CDR2 YSLEER. The CDR3 extends over 16 amino acids. The V gene lost 0 bases and the J gene lost 1 base, with 10 bases spanning the gap.